The T cell receptor beta chain under discussion was sequenced for a study of post-analysis software for immune sequencing data. Study in general: Several disease courses (relapsing-remitting, secondary progressive and progressive-relapsing) of multiple sclerosis were included. Study-wide results and limits: The five TRBV segments detected at higher frequency in patients than in controls included TRBV5-6, TRBV5-1 and TRBV20-1. Multiple sclerosis patients had significantly lower normalized Chao1 diversity than controls. F measure clustering grouped samples strongly by preparation batch.

In its sample, this clonotype was seen a few times. Its target is not known. Just one base apart from a much larger clone, this may be a read error. The authors incorporated unique molecular identifiers into the TCR beta cDNA libraries. One entry per CDR3 protein results from TCRdb running MiXCR on the PCR reads. The sample yields about 180,000 distinct CDR3 sequences, about 32% seen once. V lost 7 bases and J lost 13, with 23 bases in between. The CDR3 has 14 amino acids. The clonotype originates from a girl aged 10 to 17 with multiple sclerosis. The sequencing sample was made of blood. The chain has TRBV12-3 or TRBV12-4 and TRBJ2-1; D tentatively reads TRBD1 or TRBD2 (5 bases each). The CDR3 DNA reads as TGTGCCAGCACCCCCGGGACGGCACAAGAGACCCAGTTCTTC. As protein: CASTPGTAQETQFF.